The 21 T cell receptor beta chains listed next were all sequenced from one sample in a study of chemoradiotherapy in HPV16-positive cancers. Using immunoSEQ multiplex PCR, the repertoire was profiled, and TCRdb retains in-frame clones only, with some absent. The repertoire holds 25,000 to 40,000 clones, with about 91% as singletons. The specimen was blood, collected from a patient who underwent chemoradiotherapy. The receptors come from a human donor with HPV-associated anogenital cancer.

The chain is built from TRBV11-2 and TRBJ1-6; tentatively, D is TRBD1 (6 bases). This CDR3 has 13 amino acids. Germline CDR1 reads SGHAT; CDR2 reads FQNNGV. V dropped 2 bases and J dropped 14 bases, with 13 bases sitting between them. This CDR3 is CASSLWGAGTLHF. CDR3 nucleotides: TGTGCCAGCAGCTTATGGGGGGCGGGGACCCTCCACTTT.

The genes are TRBV11-1 and TRBJ1-1; weak D call: TRBD1 (6 bases). The CDR3 has 13 amino acids. Looked up from germline, CDR1 is SGHAT and CDR2 is FQDESV (reference sequence). Trimming removed 6 bases from V and 5 bases from J, with 13 bases in between. The CDR3 region has the DNA TGTGCCAGCAGGAGACAGGTTGGGACTGAAGCTTTCTTT. Its translation: CASRRQVGTEAFF.

The table lists this clone with a count of one. The chain links TRBV4-2 to TRBJ2-1; 11 bases map to TRBD1. The CDR3 has 18 residues. Trimming at V came to 2 bases and at J to 0 bases, leaving 6 bases not matched to a gene. Germline V gene data show CDR1 as LGHNA and CDR2 as YNFKEQ. CDR3 in amino acids: CASSQTRGTGGSYNEQFF. CDR3 bases: TGTGCCAGCAGCCAAACTAGAGGGACAGGGGGCTCCTACAATGAGCAGTTCTTC.

In this sample, this clone turned up once. The chain employs TRBV19 and TRBJ2-1; tentatively, D is TRBD2 (5 bases). CDR3 length: 14 residues. Trimming left V 3 bases short and J 10 bases short, with 16 bases between. CDR1 and CDR2 (germline): LNHDA, SQIVND (reference sequence). CDR3 region: CASSIRTGIREQFF. The CDR3 bases are TGTGCCAGTAGTATCCGGACGGGAATCAGGGAGCAGTTCTTC.

The V call is TRBV6-4, the J call TRBJ1-1; 9 bases are shared with TRBD1. Trimming cost V 3 bases and J 0 bases; bases outside gene matches: 2. The CDR3 extends over 15 amino acids. The germline CDR1 and CDR2 sequences are MRHNA and SNTAGT. The chain's CDR3 is CASSERTGVNTEAFF. CDR3 in DNA: TGTGCCAGCAGTGAACGGACAGGGGTGAACACTGAAGCTTTCTTT.

This clone was picked up a small number of times. The rearrangement joins TRBV7-9 to TRBJ1-1; TRBD1 might be the D (5 bases). The V gene's germline CDR1 is SEHNR and CDR2 FQNEAQ (reference sequence). The CDR3 contains 14 residues. V lost 5 bases and J 3 bases, leaving 13 bases between the germline ends. This CDR3 is CASSLRGSDTEAFF. The CDR3 region has the DNA TGTGCCAGCAGCCTACGGGGGTCCGACACTGAAGCTTTCTTT.

J is TRBJ2-2 and V is TRBV19; unclear D gene. V lost 5 bases and J lost 6, with 13 bases in between. The CDR3 length is 14 residues. The germline V gene encodes CDR1 LNHDA and CDR2 SQIVND (reference sequence). CDR3 region: CASSPQSQSGELFF. The DNA for the CDR3 is TGTGCCAGTAGTCCCCAGTCCCAGTCCGGGGAGCTGTTTTTT.

This clone was recorded a few times. V is TRBV2 and J is TRBJ2-1; 9 positions match TRBD2. Germline V gene sequence: CDR1 SNHLY, CDR2 FYNNEI. CDR3 size: 20 residues. V lost 3 bases and J lost 0; bases outside the gene matches: 15. The CDR3 coding sequence is TGTGCCAGCAGTGACCCCCTAACGGTTAGCGGGAGCTACTCCTACAATGAGCAGTTCTTC. Protein product: CASSDPLTVSGSYSYNEQFF.

V gene TRBV5-1 combines with J gene TRBJ2-4; D is perhaps TRBD2 (5 bases). Looked up from germline, CDR1 is SGHRS and CDR2 is YFSETQ. Trimming left V 4 bases short and J 6 bases short, with 20 bases between. CDR3 length equals 16 residues. This CDR3 is CASSANSGGFVNIQYF. The CDR3 DNA reads TGCGCCAGCAGCGCTAACTCTGGAGGTTTTGTAAACATTCAGTACTTC.

The CDR3 region is CASSVSGQETQYF. CDR3 nucleotide sequence: TGTGCCAGCAGTGTTAGCGGCCAAGAGACCCAGTACTTC. The chain carries TRBV28 and TRBJ2-5; the D gene is possibly TRBD2 (6 bases). With 5 bases removed from V and 1 base from J, the gap between germline ends came to 8 bases. CDR1 is MDHEN, CDR2 SYDVKM, per germline. The CDR3 consists of 13 residues.

This clone occurred a few times. The gene calls are TRBV29-1 and TRBJ1-1; no reliable D call. Germline V gene lookup returns CDR1 SQVTM and CDR2 ANQGSEA. V lost 4 bases and J 7 bases, leaving 10 bases between the germline ends. The CDR3 is 11 amino acids. The CDR3 DNA is TGCAGCGTTGCGGAGGGAGGTGAAGCTTTCTTT. It codes for CSVAEGGEAFF.

The chain carries TRBV7-3 and TRBJ1-1; 11 bases match TRBD1. The CDR3 is 15 amino acids. CDR1 SGHTA and CDR2 FQGTGA come from the germline V gene. V shed 8 bases, J shed 1 base, and the junction held 6 bases outside the gene matches. The CDR3 protein is CASLPGTGGNTEAFF. In nucleotides, the CDR3 is TGTGCCAGCCTTCCCGGGACAGGGGGGAACACTGAAGCTTTCTTT. The variable domain in full, with the rest retrieved from reference TRBV7-3 and TRBJ1-1, is GAGVSQTPSNKVTEKGKYVELRCDPISGHTALYWYRQSLGQGPEFLIYFQGTGAADDSGLPNDRFFAVRPEGSVSTLKIQRTERGDSAVYLCASLPGTGGNTEAFFGQGTRLTVV.

This clone was detected only a few times. This chain connects TRBV27 to TRBJ1-2; D call uncertain. The V end was cut by 8 bases, the J end by 4 bases, with 14 bases between. The CDR3 contains 13 residues. Germline CDR1 is MNHEY and CDR2 is SMNVEV (reference sequence). This CDR3 reads CASGPREGYGYTF. DNA for the CDR3: TGTGCCAGCGGACCGCGGGAGGGCTATGGCTACACCTTC.

The sample holds one count of this clone. The rearrangement uses TRBV15 and TRBJ1-5; D not resolved. V was trimmed by 6 bases and J by 4 bases, leaving 13 bases between them. In germline, CDR1 is LNHNV, CDR2 YYDKDF (reference sequence). The CDR3 is 14 residues long. The CDR3 DNA is TGTGCCACCAGTACCCAACTAACAAATCAGCCCCAGCATTTT. Protein: CATSTQLTNQPQHF.

The chain links TRBV7-2 to TRBJ2-1; D remains ambiguous. Germline V gives CDR1 SGHTA, CDR2 FQGNSA. This CDR3 is 11 amino acids long. Trimming removed 0 bases from V and 6 bases from J, with 0 bases in between. The CDR3 DNA reads as TGTGCCAGCAGCTTAGCCAATGAGCAGTTCTTC. Translation: CASSLANEQFF.

The J gene is TRBJ2-7, the V gene TRBV13, with D possibly called TRBD1 or TRBD2 (6 bases each). The CDR3 extends over 15 amino acids. Trimming stripped 5 bases from V and 3 bases from J, with 17 bases between. Germline V gene data show CDR1 as PRHDT and CDR2 as FYEKMQ (reference sequence). The CDR3 DNA reads TGTGCCAGCAGCGCCGAGGGGGGAGCTTTCTACGAGCAGTACTTC. Residues: CASSAEGGAFYEQYF.

The rearrangement uses TRBV10-1 and TRBJ2-2; D call uncertain. CDR3 length: 14 residues. Between the trimmed V and J ends, which lost 5 bases and 5 bases, there was a span of 12 bases. Germline CDR1 WNHNN, CDR2 SYGVQD (reference sequence). CDR3 DNA sequence: TGCGCCAGCAGTTTACGGGCGGATACCGGGGAGCTGTTTTTT. Its protein is CASSLRADTGELFF.

The V call is TRBV7-9, the J call TRBJ2-1; D remains unclear. Deletions cut 3 bases from V and 7 bases from J, with 13 bases between. The CDR3 totals 14 residues. Germline V gene lookup returns CDR1 SEHNR and CDR2 FQNEAQ (reference sequence). The CDR3 sequence is CASSFRQGSNEQFF. Here the CDR3 DNA reads TGTGCCAGCAGCTTCCGACAAGGGTCGAATGAGCAGTTCTTC.

The chain is built from TRBV4-1 and TRBJ2-3; 7 nucleotides match TRBD2. J was trimmed by 3 bases and V by 2 bases; bases with no gene match: 11. This CDR3 has 17 amino acids. Per the germline V gene, CDR1 is MGHRA and CDR2 is YSYEKL. The CDR3 spells CASSQWSLPGGTDTQYF. CDR3 nucleotides: TGCGCCAGCAGCCAATGGTCCCTACCGGGGGGTACAGATACGCAGTATTTT.

This chain links TRBV5-1 with TRBJ2-2; D gene ambiguous. Germline CDR1 SGHRS, CDR2 YFSETQ. The CDR3 is 16 amino acids. Trimming cost V 1 base and J 2 bases, with 12 bases left between them. The CDR3 loop reads CASSLWSGVNTGELFF. CDR3 nucleotide sequence: TGCGCCAGCAGCTTGTGGTCTGGGGTCAACACCGGGGAGCTGTTTTTT.

This chain connects TRBV4-1 to TRBJ2-1, with 11 nucleotides matching TRBD2. The CDR3 runs 14 residues. Germline CDR1 and CDR2: MGHRA and YSYEKL. Trimming at V came to 8 bases and at J to 9 bases, leaving 9 bases not matched to a gene. CDR3 sequence: CASSGLAEGGEQFF. In DNA, the CDR3 is TGCGCCAGCTCGGGACTAGCGGAGGGGGGTGAGCAGTTCTTC.